This T cell receptor beta chain was documented in a study of T-cell memory formation after mild COVID-19. Looking at the study overall: TCR clusters showed largely donor specificity. Study findings and constraints: Mainly CM and EM harbored the contracting CD4+ clones; mainly EMRA harbored the CD8+ ones. Contracting clones, day 15 to 85, had balanced CD4/CD8, and later expanders favored CD4+.

This clonotype has at least ten counts. Its antigen is unknown. Germline CDR1 and CDR2: LNHNV and YYDKDF (reference sequence). The ends were cut back, 6 bases at V and 9 bases at J, with 18 bases in the middle. CDR3 length equals 13 residues. Libraries for TCRalpha and TCRbeta carried sample barcodes and unique molecular identifiers via 5'RACE. TCRdb called the 5' RACE reads again in MiXCR, with one record for every CDR3 protein. The sample records 10,000 to 15,000 distinct CDR3 sequences, 15% to 20% being singletons. Sequencing was performed on PBMCs or a T cell subset sorted from them (not recorded which). This sequence joins TRBV15 and TRBJ2-7; D might be TRBD1 (5 bases). This clonotype originated in a man between 18 and 35 years old who had mild COVID-19 (a few samples of this study predate the infection). Cell type and time point are not known. The CDR3 nucleotides read TGTGCCACCAGTACAGGTTTTGGTTTCGGGCAGTACGTC. It yields the protein CATSTGFGFGQYV.